The 4 T cell receptor beta chains listed next were all sequenced from one sample in a study of blood T cell repertoires in COVID-19. Profiling relied on immunoSEQ multiplex PCR, and the TCRdb table lists in-frame clones only, not all of them. The sample lists roughly 160,000 clones, roughly 90% occurring once. Sequences were obtained from peripheral blood. These receptors were obtained from a man between 45 and 60 years old with acute or convalescent COVID-19.

This clone was counted a single time. The chain joins TRBV6-5 to TRBJ1-1; TRBD1 agrees at 8 bases. The CDR3 covers 14 residues. Germline V gene data show CDR1 as MNHEY and CDR2 as SVGAGI. V lost 7 bases and J lost 1; bases outside the gene matches: 5. CDR3 sequence: CASTRDRGNTEAFF. For the CDR3, the DNA is TGTGCCAGCACCCGCGACAGGGGGAACACTGAAGCTTTCTTT.

V is TRBV19 and J is TRBJ1-1; 8 bases match TRBD1. V lost 1 base and J lost 3; bases outside the gene matches: 7. The germline gives CDR1 LNHDA, CDR2 SQIVND (reference sequence). There are 16 residues in the CDR3. The CDR3 reads CASSIGAGGAYTEAFF. The DNA for the CDR3 is TGTGCCAGTAGTATAGGCGCAGGGGGCGCGTACACTGAAGCTTTCTTT.

The chain uses TRBV7-9 and TRBJ1-2; no definite D call. This CDR3 has 16 amino acids. Germline V lookup: CDR1 SEHNR, CDR2 FQNEAQ (reference sequence). Between the trimmed V and J ends, which lost 5 bases and 3 bases, there was a span of 19 bases. CDR3 DNA sequence: TGTGCCAGCAGCGCGTACAGTTCCCAAAATTACTATGGCTACACCTTC. Its translation is CASSAYSSQNYYGYTF.

This chain links TRBV25-1 with TRBJ2-3, with 7 bases that match TRBD1. V was clipped by 1 base and J by 2 bases; unmatched bases: 6. CDR3 length: 16 amino acids. Germline lookup yields CDR1 MGHDK and CDR2 SYGVNS. Here the CDR3 reads CASSELGTANTDTQYF. DNA of the CDR3: TGTGCCAGCAGTGAATTGGGGACAGCTAACACAGATACGCAGTATTTT.